The 18 T cell receptor beta chains presented below share a single source sample, sequenced in a study of response to subunit inactivated influenza vaccine. TCRdb re-called the RT-PCR reads with MiXCR, one entry per CDR3 protein. The repertoire consists of roughly 180,000 distinct CDR3 sequences, with 9.2% occurring once and the leading ten covering under 13%. The sequencing here drew on non-naive T cells sorted from PBMCs, taken on the day of vaccination. These TCRs come from a man in his forties or fifties who received an inactivated influenza vaccine.

This clonotype has just a few counts. The rearrangement joins TRBV14 to TRBJ2-5; 8 nucleotides match TRBD1. V lost 4 bases, J lost 2 bases, and 3 bases stayed unmatched. CDR1 and CDR2 (germline): SGHDN, FVKESK. CDR3 size: 14 residues. The CDR3 coding sequence is TGTGCCAGCAGCCTACGGACAGGGCAAGAGACCCAGTACTTC. It yields the protein CASSLRTGQETQYF. Using reference TRBV14 and TRBJ2-5 for the parts outside the CDR3, the full variable domain is EAGVTQFPSHSVIEKGQTVTLRCDPISGHDNLYWYRRVMGKEIKFLLHFVKESKQDESGMPNNRFLAERTGGTYSTLKVQPAELEDSGVYFCASSLRTGQETQYFGPGTRLLVL.

This clonotype was seen a handful of times. J is TRBJ2-7 and V is TRBV5-1, with D possibly being TRBD1 or TRBD2 (5 bases each). The CDR3 length is 12 residues. Germline loops: CDR1 SGHRS, CDR2 YFSETQ. Trimming stripped 3 bases from V and 4 bases from J, with 8 bases between. CDR3 protein: CASSWGRYEQYF. The CDR3 DNA follows: TGCGCCAGCAGCTGGGGACGGTACGAGCAGTACTTC.

This clonotype was seen a few times. This CDR3 reads CASGKTGAHYNEQFF. CDR3 nucleotides: TGTGCCAGCGGAAAGACAGGGGCGCACTACAATGAGCAGTTCTTC. The chain employs TRBV5-6 and TRBJ2-1, with 8 bases identical to TRBD1. Looked up from germline, CDR1 is SGHDT and CDR2 is YYEEEE. V dropped 7 bases and J dropped 3; count of bases not matched to a gene: 9. This CDR3 region has 15 residues.

The chain recombines TRBV20-1 with TRBJ2-5, with TRBD2 identical over 8 bases. J was trimmed by 1 base and V by 3 bases; bases with no gene match: 7. The germline CDR1 and CDR2 sequences are DFQATT and SNEGSKA (reference sequence). The CDR3 is 15 residues long. CDR3 sequence (DNA): TGCAGTGCTAGTACCCACGGGGGGGCCCAAGAGACCCAGTACTTC. This gives the protein CSASTHGGAQETQYF.

This clonotype was detected many times. The chain recombines TRBV7-3 with TRBJ2-1; D possibly corresponds to TRBD2 (6 bases). The CDR3 contains 14 residues. Trimming took off 0 bases at V and 8 bases at J, with 11 bases between the two ends. Germline assignment: CDR1 SGHTA and CDR2 FQGTGA. Here the CDR3 reads CASSLTGLLDEQFF. CDR3 DNA: TGTGCCAGCAGCTTAACGGGACTCTTGGATGAGCAGTTCTTC.

This clonotype was counted at least ten times. The J gene is TRBJ1-1, the V gene TRBV29-1; D not resolved. The germline V and J ends were trimmed by 3 bases and 7 bases, with 15 bases remaining between them. This CDR3 is 13 amino acids long. Germline CDR1 and CDR2: SQVTM and ANQGSEA. The CDR3 DNA is TGCAGCGTTGATAGCTCGCGGCAGGATGAAGCTTTCTTT. Its protein product is CSVDSSRQDEAFF.

This clonotype was seen many times. The chain has TRBV12-3 or TRBV12-4 and TRBJ2-2; TRBD1 aligns across 8 bases. CDR3 size: 15 residues. V shed 6 bases and J 6 bases; nucleotides not matched to a gene: 9. The CDR3: CASRGSTGVAGELFF. The CDR3 DNA follows: TGTGCCAGCAGGGGGTCGACAGGGGTGGCCGGGGAGCTGTTTTTT.

This chain connects TRBV11-2 to TRBJ2-1; 8 nucleotides match TRBD2. The CDR3 loop spans 11 amino acids. The V segment lost 5 bases and the J segment 13 bases; nucleotides outside the gene matches: 4. Looked up from germline, CDR1 is SGHAT and CDR2 is FQNNGV. CDR3 amino acids: CASSPGTSQFF. The CDR3 coding sequence is TGTGCCAGCAGCCCCGGGACTAGTCAGTTCTTC.

This clonotype turned up a few times. V usage is TRBV2 and J usage is TRBJ1-1; a weak D match, TRBD1 (6 bases). Per the germline V gene, CDR1 is SNHLY and CDR2 is FYNNEI. The CDR3 runs to 11 residues. V lost 6 bases, J lost 10 bases, and 12 bases lay in between. CDR3 loop: CASRSDSLAFF. The CDR3, as DNA: TGTGCCAGCAGGTCGGACAGTCTAGCTTTCTTT. The whole variable domain, filled in from reference TRBV2 and TRBJ1-1, reads EPEVTQTPSHQVTQMGQEVILRCVPISNHLYFYWYRQILGQKVEFLVSFYNNEISEKSEIFDDQFSVERPDGSNFTLKIRSTKLEDSAMYFCASRSDSLAFFGQGTRLTVV.

The chain employs TRBV18 and TRBJ2-7; 8 bases agree with TRBD1. This CDR3 is 15 amino acids long. With V trimmed by 2 bases and J by 1 base, 4 bases remained unmatched. Germline CDR1 KGHSH, CDR2 LQKENI. This CDR3 reads CASSPGQGRSYEQYF. The CDR3 DNA follows: TGTGCCAGCTCACCAGGACAGGGTAGGTCCTACGAGCAGTACTTC.

The chain combines TRBV4-2 with TRBJ2-3; D may be TRBD1 (6 bases). Deletions cut 4 bases from V and 1 base from J, with 12 bases between. CDR1 is LGHNA and CDR2 is YNFKEQ in the germline V gene. The CDR3 length is 15 residues. CDR3 in amino acids: CASSPGPGGTDTQYF. DNA for the CDR3: TGTGCCAGCAGCCCCGGGCCAGGGGGCACAGATACGCAGTATTTT.

This clonotype was detected ten times or more. The V and J genes are TRBV2 and TRBJ1-2, with 9 bases fitting TRBD1. The CDR3 extends over 14 amino acids. V shed 5 bases and J 7 bases; nucleotides not matched to a gene: 8. Germline V gene data show CDR1 as SNHLY and CDR2 as FYNNEI. The CDR3 protein is CASSPGTGLGGYTF. CDR3 sequence (DNA): TGTGCCAGCAGTCCCGGGACAGGGTTAGGTGGCTACACCTTC.

This clonotype turned up a few times. The chain recombines TRBV29-1 with TRBJ1-1, with D tentatively TRBD1 (5 bases). Looked up from germline, CDR1 is SQVTM and CDR2 is ANQGSEA. The CDR3 totals 12 residues. V dropped 7 bases and J dropped 7 bases, with 16 bases sitting between them. The DNA for the CDR3 is TGCAGCGCCTCAGACAGCCGTCTTGAAGCTTTCTTT. Translating it yields CSASDSRLEAFF. Combining the CDR3 with reference TRBV29-1 and TRBJ1-1 gives the whole variable domain SAVISQKPSRDICQRGTSLTIQCQVDSQVTMMFWYRQQPGQSLTLIATANQGSEATYESGFVIDKFPISRPNLTFSTLTVSNMSPEDSSIYLCSASDSRLEAFFGQGTRLTVV.

This clonotype was found many times. The chain employs TRBV5-1 and TRBJ2-1; D is possibly TRBD1 (5 bases). This CDR3 is 14 amino acids long. Trimming removed 1 base from V and 9 bases from J, with 14 bases in between. CDR1 is SGHRS and CDR2 is YFSETQ in the germline V gene. The CDR3 spells CASSLRGSGGEQFF. DNA of the CDR3: TGCGCCAGCAGCTTGAGGGGTTCCGGTGGTGAGCAGTTCTTC. Supplemented by reference TRBV5-1 and TRBJ2-1, the full variable domain reads KAGVTQTPRYLIKTRGQQVTLSCSPISGHRSVSWYQQTPGQGLQFLFEYFSETQRNKGNFPGRFSGRQFSNSRSEMNVSTLELGDSALYLCASSLRGSGGEQFFGPGTRLTVL.

This clonotype was detected many times. The chain carries TRBV4-2 and TRBJ2-1, with 9 bases matching TRBD2. Germline-derived CDR1 and CDR2 are LGHNA and YNFKEQ. CDR3 length equals 16 residues. V trimming: 5 bases; J trimming: 2 bases; junction bases outside the gene matches: 7. The CDR3 spells CASSIAGEEAYNEQFF. The CDR3 DNA is TGTGCCAGCAGCATAGCGGGAGAGGAGGCCTACAATGAGCAGTTCTTC.

The CDR3 DNA reads as TGTGCCAGCAGCCCCTTGGGGAGGGATGGGTATGGCTACACCTTC. This codes for CASSPLGRDGYGYTF. The chain carries TRBV28 and TRBJ1-2, with no clear D. Germline V gene data show CDR1 as MDHEN and CDR2 as SYDVKM. The V and J ends lost 6 bases and 5 bases respectively, with 19 bases between them. The CDR3 is 15 residues long.

This clonotype has at least ten counts. The V gene is TRBV20-1, the J gene TRBJ2-1; 7 bases fit TRBD2. CDR3 size: 16 residues. V dropped 4 bases and J dropped 4; count of bases not matched to a gene: 13. The germline V gene has CDR1 DFQATT and CDR2 SNEGSKA (reference sequence). The CDR3 protein is CSAIRASGRFYNEQFF. The CDR3, as DNA: TGCAGTGCTATTAGGGCTAGCGGCAGGTTTTACAATGAGCAGTTCTTC.

This clonotype was found many times. The rearrangement joins TRBV7-2 to TRBJ2-6; D unclear. CDR1 and CDR2 (germline): SGHTA, FQGNSA. CDR3 length: 14 amino acids. V lost 5 bases and J lost 0, with 5 bases in between. The chain's CDR3 is CASSLNSGANVLTF. For the CDR3, the DNA is TGTGCCAGCAGCCTCAACTCTGGGGCCAACGTCCTGACTTTC.